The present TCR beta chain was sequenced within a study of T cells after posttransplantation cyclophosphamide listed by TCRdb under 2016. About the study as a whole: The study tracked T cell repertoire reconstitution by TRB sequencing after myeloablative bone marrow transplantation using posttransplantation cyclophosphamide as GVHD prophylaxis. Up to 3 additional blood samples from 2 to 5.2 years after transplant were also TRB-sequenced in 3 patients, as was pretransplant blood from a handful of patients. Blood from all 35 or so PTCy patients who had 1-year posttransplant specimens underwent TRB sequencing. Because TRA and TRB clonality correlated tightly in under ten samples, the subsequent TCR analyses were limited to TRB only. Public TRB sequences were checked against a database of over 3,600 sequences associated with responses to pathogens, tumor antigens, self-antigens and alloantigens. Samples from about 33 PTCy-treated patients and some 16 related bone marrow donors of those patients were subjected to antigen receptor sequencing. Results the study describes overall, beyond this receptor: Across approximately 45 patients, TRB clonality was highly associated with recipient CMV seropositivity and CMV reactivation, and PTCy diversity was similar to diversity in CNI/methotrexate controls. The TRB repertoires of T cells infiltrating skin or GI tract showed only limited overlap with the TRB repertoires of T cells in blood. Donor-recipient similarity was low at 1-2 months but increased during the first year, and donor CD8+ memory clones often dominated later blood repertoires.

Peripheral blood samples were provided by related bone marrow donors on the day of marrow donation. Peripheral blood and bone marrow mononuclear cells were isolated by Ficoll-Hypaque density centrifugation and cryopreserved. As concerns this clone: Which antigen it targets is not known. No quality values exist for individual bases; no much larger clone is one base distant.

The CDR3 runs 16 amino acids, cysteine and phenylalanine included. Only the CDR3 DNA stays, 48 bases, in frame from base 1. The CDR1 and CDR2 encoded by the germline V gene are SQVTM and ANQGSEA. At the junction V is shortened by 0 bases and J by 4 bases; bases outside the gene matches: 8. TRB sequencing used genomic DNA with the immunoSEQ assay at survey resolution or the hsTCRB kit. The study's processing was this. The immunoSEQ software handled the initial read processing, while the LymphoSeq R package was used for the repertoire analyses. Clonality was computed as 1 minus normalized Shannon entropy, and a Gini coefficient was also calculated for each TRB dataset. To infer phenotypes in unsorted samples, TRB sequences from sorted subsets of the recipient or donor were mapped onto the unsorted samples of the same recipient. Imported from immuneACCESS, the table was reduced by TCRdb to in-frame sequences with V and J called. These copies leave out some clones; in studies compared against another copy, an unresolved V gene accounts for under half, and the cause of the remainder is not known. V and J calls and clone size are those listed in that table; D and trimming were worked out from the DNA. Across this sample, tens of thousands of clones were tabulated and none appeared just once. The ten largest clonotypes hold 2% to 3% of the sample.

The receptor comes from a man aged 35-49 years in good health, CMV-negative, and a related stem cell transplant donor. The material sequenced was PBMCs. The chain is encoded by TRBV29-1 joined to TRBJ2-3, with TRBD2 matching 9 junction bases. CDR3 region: CSVEDMLAGRPDTQYF. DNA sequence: TGCAGCGTTGAAGATATGCTAGCGGGGAGACCAGATACGCAGTATTTT.